The sample holds a few counts of the clone carrying this T cell receptor (beta chain). Its matching antigen is unknown. Other DNA sequences within the sample encode an identical CDR3. This record belongs to a study of beta chain features in type 1 diabetes. General observations from the study: In type 1 diabetes patients, VDJ junctions had fewer insertions; deletions at these junctions were more frequent. Type 1 diabetes patients had moderately but significantly shorter TCRB CDR3s in all four CD4+ subsets. The naive, central memory and Treg TCRB repertoires of patients appeared to be more similar to one another than those of healthy donors. PCR could preferentially amplify shorter templates, alike in patients and controls.

Expressed TCRB transcripts were sequenced because the entire RNA isolate underwent reverse transcription. Sequencing was performed with immunoSEQ multiplex PCR; in TCRdb, only in-frame clones are kept and a portion is missing. The table includes 200,000 to 300,000 clones, around 26% detected once. Germline V gene data show CDR1 as SQVTM and CDR2 as ANQGSEA. V shed 5 bases, J shed 3 bases, and the junction held 0 bases outside the gene matches. The CDR3 runs to 12 residues. The clonotype comes from a man younger than 45 in good health. The sample taken for sequencing was central memory CD4+ T cells from blood. This chain connects TRBV29-1 to TRBJ2-1, with 8 bases lining up with TRBD2. The CDR3 sequence: CSVSGSYNEQFF. The CDR3 nucleotides are TGCAGCGTTAGCGGGAGCTACAATGAGCAGTTCTTC.